The entry below describes one T cell receptor beta chain. Just one base apart from a much larger clone, this may be a read error. This specimen comes from a study of tumor-infiltrating lymphocytes in primary liver carcinoma. CDR1 is PRHDT, CDR2 FYEKMQ, per germline (reference sequence). CDR3 size: 14 residues. For blood RNA, unsorted whole blood served as the source, and germline DNA was extracted too. Starting from about 0.5 ug of total RNA, TCR beta cDNA was produced with a primer in the constant region. Slightly modified ARM-PCR with three nested multiplex PCR rounds yielded TCR beta libraries. The first two PCR rounds used TRBV1-TRBV30 primers with a Cbeta primer, around 10 cycles each. TCRdb reanalysed the multiplex PCR reads using MiXCR and keeps one entry per CDR3 protein. The table includes nearly 200,000 distinct CDR3 sequences, roughly 61% detected once.

The TCR originated in a woman between 55 and 75 years old with primary liver carcinoma and hepatitis B virus infection. The specimen sequenced was peripheral blood. The rearrangement uses TRBV13 and TRBJ2-7, with TRBD2 matching 8 bases. The CDR3 here is CASSLSGSSFEQYF. Here the CDR3 DNA reads TGTGCCAGCAGCTTAAGCGGGAGCTCCTTCGAGCAGTACTTC.